One sample yielded the 27 T cell receptor beta chains listed below, sequenced in a study of shared clonotypes between healthy human individuals. Repertoires were generated with immunoSEQ multiplex PCR, while TCRdb's copy carries only in-frame clones and drops some. Of about 2.4 million clones listed, approximately 94% are singletons. Sequenced material: naive CD4+ T cells from PBMCs. Subset: CD45RA+ positively selected. The receptors shown here come from a man in his late teens or twenties in good health. Some clones in this sample may be carry-over from other donors' samples.

J is TRBJ2-1 and V is TRBV4-1, with a weak D call TRBD2 (6 bases). This CDR3 spans 18 amino acids. Per germline, CDR1 MGHRA and CDR2 YSYEKL. V was shortened by 1 base and J by 3 bases, with 19 bases between the two germline ends. The DNA of the CDR3 is TGCGCCAGCAGCCAAGGAGTCTTCGGGGGACCTAACTACAATGAGCAGTTCTTC. Its protein is CASSQGVFGGPNYNEQFF.

This clone has only one observation. This sample also contains other DNA sequences that code for the same CDR3. This sequence joins TRBV5-1 and TRBJ2-7; D perhaps matches TRBD1 (5 bases). The CDR3 spans 14 residues. With 4 bases removed from V and 1 base from J, the gap between germline ends came to 12 bases. Germline V gene data show CDR1 as SGHRS and CDR2 as YFSETQ. CDR3 coding DNA: TGCGCCAGCAGCCTGCAGGGCCCGTCCTACGAGCAGTACTTC. Protein product: CASSLQGPSYEQYF.

V and J are TRBV18 and TRBJ2-5; D might be TRBD2 (5 bases). Germline lookup yields CDR1 KGHSH and CDR2 LQKENI. Trimming took off 2 bases at V and 3 bases at J, with 7 bases between the two ends. This CDR3 is built from 13 residues. CDR3 region: CASSPWGEETQYF. For the CDR3, the DNA is TGTGCCAGCTCACCATGGGGAGAAGAGACCCAGTACTTC.

Concerning this clone itself: Additional DNA sequences in this sample encode the identical CDR3. The V gene is TRBV5-4, the J gene TRBJ2-5; 9 positions agree with TRBD1. CDR1 SGHNT and CDR2 YYREEE come from the germline V gene (reference sequence). The CDR3 spans 14 residues. Trimming took 0 bases from V and 3 from J; bases not matched to a gene: 0. CDR3 sequence reads: CASSLGTGEETQYF. The CDR3 bases are TGTGCCAGCAGCTTGGGGACAGGGGAAGAGACCCAGTACTTC.

The rearrangement uses TRBV19 and TRBJ2-2; tentatively, D is TRBD2 (6 bases). This CDR3 region has 15 residues. Germline V gene sequence: CDR1 LNHDA, CDR2 SQIVND (reference sequence). V was shortened by 3 bases and J by 4 bases, with 12 bases between the two germline ends. The CDR3 nucleotides are TGTGCCAGTAGTATTGGCCTGGAGGGCACCGGGGAGCTGTTTTTT. Protein product: CASSIGLEGTGELFF.

The chain recombines TRBV5-1 with TRBJ1-1; the D gene is possibly TRBD1 (6 bases). The CDR3 has 15 residues. The V gene's germline CDR1 is SGHRS and CDR2 YFSETQ. Trimming left V 4 bases short and J 7 bases short, with 20 bases between. As DNA, the CDR3 is TGCGCCAGCAGCCCCGTGGCGGCGGGGGCTGTTGAAGCTTTCTTT. This sequence encodes CASSPVAAGAVEAFF.

The chain joins TRBV7-9 to TRBJ2-1; D uncertain. Germline V gene sequence: CDR1 SEHNR, CDR2 FQNEAQ (reference sequence). Trimming took off 8 bases at V and 4 bases at J, with 9 bases between the two ends. This CDR3 has 12 amino acids. The CDR3 coding sequence is TGTGCCAGCTCCCAGGAATACAATGAGCAGTTCTTC. Translation: CASSQEYNEQFF.

The chain uses TRBV11-2 and TRBJ1-1; 7 bases fit TRBD1. CDR1 and CDR2 (germline): SGHAT, FQNNGV. The CDR3 extends over 16 amino acids. The ends lost 1 base at V and 0 bases at J; junction bases unmatched: 5. The CDR3 nucleotides are TGTGCCAGCAGCTTAGTTTACAGGGGCATGAACACTGAAGCTTTCTTT. Protein product: CASSLVYRGMNTEAFF.

The count of this clone is one. Different DNA sequences within this sample yield the same CDR3. The J gene is TRBJ2-3, the V gene TRBV28; D possibly uses TRBD1 or TRBD2 (6 bases each). From germline, CDR1 is MDHEN and CDR2 SYDVKM. The CDR3 consists of 15 residues. Trimming pared 4 bases from V and 1 base from J, leaving 12 bases between. The CDR3 protein is CASSSGARGTDTQYF. In DNA, the CDR3 is TGTGCCAGCAGTTCGGGGGCGCGGGGCACAGATACGCAGTATTTT.

The V call is TRBV9, the J call TRBJ2-5; 11 bases align to TRBD2. There are 16 residues in the CDR3. V dropped 4 bases and J dropped 4; count of bases not matched to a gene: 9. Germline-derived CDR1 and CDR2 are SGDLS and YYNGEE. The CDR3 region has the DNA TGTGCCAGCAGCTTCCGACTAGCGGGGCCGGGAGAGACCCAGTACTTC. Encoded protein: CASSFRLAGPGETQYF.

The chain combines TRBV4-3 with TRBJ2-1, with 12 bases lining up with TRBD2. The CDR3 covers 19 residues. Per the germline V gene, CDR1 is LGHNA and CDR2 is YSLEER. The V and J ends lost 0 bases and 5 bases, in that order; junction bases with no gene match: 11. The CDR3 DNA sequence: TGCGCCAGCAGCCAAGAAATTCTGCTAGCGGGAGGGCCCCACAATGAGCAGTTCTTC. Its translation is CASSQEILLAGGPHNEQFF.

This chain uses TRBV19 with TRBJ2-7; D remains unclear. V was pared by 5 bases and J by 0 bases, with 11 bases between. This CDR3 comprises 14 residues. Germline V gene data show CDR1 as LNHDA and CDR2 as SQIVND (reference sequence). The CDR3: CASSSWQDSYEQYF. The CDR3 region has the DNA TGTGCCAGTAGTTCGTGGCAGGACTCCTACGAGCAGTACTTC.

The chain joins TRBV5-1 to TRBJ1-1; D is uncertain. The CDR3 is 11 residues long. From germline, CDR1 is SGHRS and CDR2 YFSETQ. V was clipped by 0 bases and J by 8 bases, with 5 bases between them. As DNA, the CDR3 is TGCGCCAGCAGCTTGGTAAAGGAAGCTTTCTTT. This translates into CASSLVKEAFF. Full variable domain (missing parts from reference TRBV5-1 and TRBJ1-1): KAGVTQTPRYLIKTRGQQVTLSCSPISGHRSVSWYQQTPGQGLQFLFEYFSETQRNKGNFPGRFSGRQFSNSRSEMNVSTLELGDSALYLCASSLVKEAFFGQGTRLTVV.

The gene calls are TRBV7-2 and TRBJ1-1; D gene uncertain. V was clipped by 1 base and J by 6 bases, with 9 bases between them. The CDR3 runs to 13 residues. In germline, CDR1 is SGHTA, CDR2 FQGNSA. The CDR3 DNA follows: TGTGCCAGCAGCTTAGGGGCGGTTTCTGAAGCTTTCTTT. It yields the protein CASSLGAVSEAFF.

This sequence joins TRBV28 and TRBJ1-5; D is ambiguous. Trimming removed 8 bases at V and 4 bases at J, with 12 bases between. Germline V gene data show CDR1 as MDHEN and CDR2 as SYDVKM. The CDR3 has 13 residues. The CDR3 DNA reads as TGTGCCAGCCACCCCTCGGTGAATCAGCCCCAGCATTTT. Encoded protein: CASHPSVNQPQHF.

The rearrangement uses TRBV5-1 and TRBJ2-5; possibly TRBD1 for D (5 bases). Germline loops: CDR1 SGHRS, CDR2 YFSETQ. The CDR3 totals 13 residues. Trimming took 3 bases from V and 1 from J, leaving 7 bases between them. CDR3 amino acids: CASSYDSQETQYF. CDR3 DNA: TGCGCCAGCAGCTATGACAGCCAAGAGACCCAGTACTTC.

CDR3 DNA: TGCGCCAGCAGCGGCCCCTTACCAGACACCGGGGAGCTGTTTTTT. Translation gives CASSGPLPDTGELFF. J is TRBJ2-2 and V is TRBV5-1; D is unresolved. V lost 4 bases and J 3 bases, leaving 13 bases between the germline ends. The CDR3 loop spans 15 amino acids. CDR1 is SGHRS, CDR2 YFSETQ, per germline.

The chain couples TRBV10-3 to TRBJ1-5, with D possibly being TRBD1 (5 bases). V lost 4 bases to trimming and J lost 1 base, with 17 bases between them. The CDR3 totals 17 residues. Germline CDR1 reads ENHRY; CDR2 reads SYGVKD. The DNA for the CDR3 is TGTGCCATCAGTGGAGGGCAGGGCGAGGGGAGCAATCAGCCCCAGCATTTT. Amino acid sequence: CAISGGQGEGSNQPQHF.

The rearrangement uses TRBV18 and TRBJ2-7, with D perhaps matching TRBD2 (6 bases). Trimming cost V 4 bases and J 3 bases, with 13 bases left between them. Germline CDR1 and CDR2: KGHSH and LQKENI. The CDR3 length is 14 residues. This chain's CDR3 is CASSLGGAYYEQYF. In DNA form, the CDR3 reads TGTGCCAGCTCACTGGGGGGTGCCTACTACGAGCAGTACTTC.

The rearrangement links TRBV19 to TRBJ2-7, with TRBD1 identical over 9 bases. Trimming removed 6 bases from V and 0 bases from J; junction bases left unmatched: 9. Germline CDR1 is LNHDA and CDR2 is SQIVND (reference sequence). The CDR3 spans 16 residues. CDR3 region: CASRPTGGRHSYEQYF. The DNA for the CDR3 is TGTGCCAGTAGACCGACAGGGGGACGCCACTCCTACGAGCAGTACTTC.

In nucleotides, the CDR3 is TGCGCCAGCAGCCTGGGACTCGGCGGCTACACCTTC. Its translation is CASSLGLGGYTF. The chain joins TRBV4-1 to TRBJ1-2, with D possibly TRBD1 on 5 matching bases. V lost 4 bases and J 8 bases, leaving 11 bases between the germline ends. The CDR3 is made up of 12 amino acids. Per the germline V gene, CDR1 is MGHRA and CDR2 is YSYEKL.

The chain joins TRBV9 to TRBJ2-6; 10 bases fit TRBD1. With V trimmed by 4 bases and J by 6 bases, 25 bases remained unmatched. The CDR3 runs 22 residues. Germline V gives CDR1 SGDLS, CDR2 YYNGEE. CDR3 in DNA: TGTGCCAGCAGCATCCGGGACAGGGGTTTCGGCCCCATCACAGCTGTGGCCAACGTCCTGACTTTC. The encoded protein is CASSIRDRGFGPITAVANVLTF. The whole variable domain, filled in from reference TRBV9 and TRBJ2-6, reads DSGVTQTPKHLITATGQRVTLRCSPRSGDLSVYWYQQSLDQGLQFLIQYYNGEERAKGNILERFSAQQFPDLHSELNLSSLELGDSALYFCASSIRDRGFGPITAVANVLTFGAGSRLTVL.

This clone was found once. The chain links TRBV29-1 to TRBJ2-1; 9 bases map to TRBD2. CDR1 and CDR2 (germline): SQVTM, ANQGSEA. CDR3 length equals 13 residues. J gave up 9 bases and V 4 bases, and 7 bases lay outside the gene matches. CDR3 sequence (DNA): TGCAGCGTTGTGGTAGCGGGAGACAGTGAGCAGTTCTTC. Its translation is CSVVVAGDSEQFF.

This clone has a handful of counts. The rearrangement uses TRBV28 and TRBJ1-5; 10 bases match TRBD1. Germline trimming cut 6 bases from V and 9 bases from J; bases unmatched to any gene: 8. This CDR3 region has 14 residues. The germline gives CDR1 MDHEN, CDR2 SYDVKM. CDR3 nucleotides: TGTGCCAGCAGCCTCGGGACAGGGGACGGGCCCCAGCATTTT. Protein: CASSLGTGDGPQHF.

The CDR3, as DNA: TGCGCCAGCAGCCAAGTGGCCCAGGAGACCCAGTACTTC. This gives the protein CASSQVAQETQYF. The rearrangement joins TRBV5-1 to TRBJ2-5; no firm D call. The V gene's germline CDR1 is SGHRS and CDR2 YFSETQ. Trimming removed 4 bases from V and 5 bases from J, with 12 bases in between. CDR3 length equals 13 residues.

The chain is built from TRBV10-3 and TRBJ2-3; 9 bases fit TRBD2. Germline V gives CDR1 ENHRY, CDR2 SYGVKD. This CDR3 has 13 amino acids. V dropped 7 bases and J dropped 2; count of bases not matched to a gene: 1. The CDR3 bases are TGTGCCATCATAGCGGGAGCCACAGATACGCAGTATTTT. It encodes CAIIAGATDTQYF.

This clone was seen once. The rearrangement uses TRBV5-1 and TRBJ2-7, with 16 bases fitting TRBD2. After removal of 4 bases from V and 0 bases from J, the junction contained 4 bases not matched to a gene. The germline V gene encodes CDR1 SGHRS and CDR2 YFSETQ. The CDR3 consists of 17 residues. This chain's CDR3 is CASSLGLAGGLSYEQYF. For the CDR3, the DNA is TGCGCCAGCAGCCTGGGACTAGCGGGAGGGCTCTCCTACGAGCAGTACTTC. Supplemented by reference TRBV5-1 and TRBJ2-7, the full variable domain reads KAGVTQTPRYLIKTRGQQVTLSCSPISGHRSVSWYQQTPGQGLQFLFEYFSETQRNKGNFPGRFSGRQFSNSRSEMNVSTLELGDSALYLCASSLGLAGGLSYEQYFGPGTRLTVT.